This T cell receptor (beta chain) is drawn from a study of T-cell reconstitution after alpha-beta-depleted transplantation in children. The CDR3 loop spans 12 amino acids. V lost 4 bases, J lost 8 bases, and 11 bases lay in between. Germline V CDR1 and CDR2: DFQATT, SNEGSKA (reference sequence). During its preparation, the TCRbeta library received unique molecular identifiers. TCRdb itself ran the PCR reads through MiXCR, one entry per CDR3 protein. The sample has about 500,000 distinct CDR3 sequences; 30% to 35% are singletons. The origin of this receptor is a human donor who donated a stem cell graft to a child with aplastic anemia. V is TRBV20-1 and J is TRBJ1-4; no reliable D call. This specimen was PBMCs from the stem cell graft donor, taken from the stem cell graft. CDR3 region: CSANRAGEKLFF. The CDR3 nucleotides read TGCAGTGCTAACCGGGCGGGCGAAAAACTGTTTTTT.